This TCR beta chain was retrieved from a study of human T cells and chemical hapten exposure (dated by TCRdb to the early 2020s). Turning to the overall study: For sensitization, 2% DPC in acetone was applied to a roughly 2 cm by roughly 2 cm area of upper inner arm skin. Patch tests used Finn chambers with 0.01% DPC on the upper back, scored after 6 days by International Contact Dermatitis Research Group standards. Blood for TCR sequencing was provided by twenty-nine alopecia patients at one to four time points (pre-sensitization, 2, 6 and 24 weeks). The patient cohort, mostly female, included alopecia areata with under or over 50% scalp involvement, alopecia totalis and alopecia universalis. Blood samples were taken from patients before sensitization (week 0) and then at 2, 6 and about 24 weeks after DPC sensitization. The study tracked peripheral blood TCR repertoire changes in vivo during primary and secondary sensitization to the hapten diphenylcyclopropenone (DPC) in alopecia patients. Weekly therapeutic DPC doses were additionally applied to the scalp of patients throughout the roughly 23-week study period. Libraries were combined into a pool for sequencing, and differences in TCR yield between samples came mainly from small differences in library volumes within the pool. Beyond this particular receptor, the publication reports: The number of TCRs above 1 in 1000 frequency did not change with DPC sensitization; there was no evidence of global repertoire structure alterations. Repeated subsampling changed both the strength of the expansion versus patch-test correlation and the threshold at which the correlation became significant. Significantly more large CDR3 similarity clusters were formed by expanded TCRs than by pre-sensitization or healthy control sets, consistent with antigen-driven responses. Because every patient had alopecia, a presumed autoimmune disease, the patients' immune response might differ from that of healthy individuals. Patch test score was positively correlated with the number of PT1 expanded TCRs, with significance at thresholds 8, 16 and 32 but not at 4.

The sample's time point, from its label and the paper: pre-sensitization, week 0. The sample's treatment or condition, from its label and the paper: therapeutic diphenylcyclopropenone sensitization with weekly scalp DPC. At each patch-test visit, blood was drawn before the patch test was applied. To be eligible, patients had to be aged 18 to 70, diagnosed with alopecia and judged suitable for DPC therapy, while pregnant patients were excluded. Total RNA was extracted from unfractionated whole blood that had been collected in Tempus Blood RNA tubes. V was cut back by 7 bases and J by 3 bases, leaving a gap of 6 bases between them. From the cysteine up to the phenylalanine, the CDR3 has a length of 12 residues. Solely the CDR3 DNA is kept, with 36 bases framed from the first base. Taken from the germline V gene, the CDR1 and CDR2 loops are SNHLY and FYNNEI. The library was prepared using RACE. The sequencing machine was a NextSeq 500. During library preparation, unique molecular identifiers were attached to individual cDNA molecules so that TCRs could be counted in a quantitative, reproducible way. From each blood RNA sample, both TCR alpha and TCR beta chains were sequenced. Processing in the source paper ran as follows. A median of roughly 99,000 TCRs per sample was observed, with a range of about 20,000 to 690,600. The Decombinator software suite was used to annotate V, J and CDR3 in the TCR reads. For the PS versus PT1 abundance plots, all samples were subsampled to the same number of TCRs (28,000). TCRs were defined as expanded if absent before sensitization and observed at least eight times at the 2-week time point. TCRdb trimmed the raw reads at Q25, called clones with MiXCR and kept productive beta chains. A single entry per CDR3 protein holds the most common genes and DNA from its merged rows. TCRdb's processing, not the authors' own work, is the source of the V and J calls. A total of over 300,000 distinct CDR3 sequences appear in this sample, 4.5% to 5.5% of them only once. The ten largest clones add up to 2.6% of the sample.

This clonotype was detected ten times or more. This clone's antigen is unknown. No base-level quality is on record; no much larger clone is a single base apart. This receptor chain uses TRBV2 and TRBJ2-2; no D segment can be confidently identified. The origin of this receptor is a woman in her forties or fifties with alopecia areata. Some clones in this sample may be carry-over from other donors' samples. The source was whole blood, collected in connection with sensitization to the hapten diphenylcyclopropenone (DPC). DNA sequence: TGTGCCAGCAAGCTAGACACCGGGGAGCTGTTTTTT. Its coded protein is CASKLDTGELFF.